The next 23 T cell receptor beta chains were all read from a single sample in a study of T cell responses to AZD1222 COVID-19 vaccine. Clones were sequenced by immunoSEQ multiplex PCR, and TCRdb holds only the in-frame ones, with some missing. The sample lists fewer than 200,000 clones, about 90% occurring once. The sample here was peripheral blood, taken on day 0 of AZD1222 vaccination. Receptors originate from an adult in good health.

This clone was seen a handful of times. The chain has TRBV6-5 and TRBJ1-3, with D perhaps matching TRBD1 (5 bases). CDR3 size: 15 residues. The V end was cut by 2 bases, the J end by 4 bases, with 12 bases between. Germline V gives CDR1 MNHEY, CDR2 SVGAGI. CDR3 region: CASSYGGSSGNTIYF. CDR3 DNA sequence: TGTGCCAGCAGTTACGGGGGGTCGAGCGGAAACACCATATATTTT.

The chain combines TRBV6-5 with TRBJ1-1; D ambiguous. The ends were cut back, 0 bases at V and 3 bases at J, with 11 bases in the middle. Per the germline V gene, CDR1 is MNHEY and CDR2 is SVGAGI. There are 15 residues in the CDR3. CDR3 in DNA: TGTGCCAGCAGTTACTCGATGGGGAGGGACACTGAAGCTTTCTTT. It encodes CASSYSMGRDTEAFF.

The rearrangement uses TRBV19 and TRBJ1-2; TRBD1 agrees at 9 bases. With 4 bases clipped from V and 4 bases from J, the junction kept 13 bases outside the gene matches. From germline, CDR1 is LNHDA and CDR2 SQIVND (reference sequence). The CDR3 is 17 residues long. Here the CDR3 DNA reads TGTGCCAGTAGTACCGGGGACAGGGCGTTTATGAGCTATGGCTACACCTTC. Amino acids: CASSTGDRAFMSYGYTF.

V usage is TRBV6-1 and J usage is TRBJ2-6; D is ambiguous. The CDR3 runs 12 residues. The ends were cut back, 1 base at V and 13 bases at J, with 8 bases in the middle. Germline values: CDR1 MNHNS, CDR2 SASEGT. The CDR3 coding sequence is TGTGCCAGCAGTGAAGGCCTAAGGGTCCTGACTTTC. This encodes CASSEGLRVLTF.

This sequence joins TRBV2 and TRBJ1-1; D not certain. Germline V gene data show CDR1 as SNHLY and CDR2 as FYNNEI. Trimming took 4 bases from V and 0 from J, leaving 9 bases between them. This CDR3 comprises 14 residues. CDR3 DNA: TGTGCCAGCAGTGTTGATTGGATGAACACTGAAGCTTTCTTT. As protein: CASSVDWMNTEAFF.

The CDR3 here is CASSLGRFQPQHF. The CDR3 nucleotides read TGTGCCAGCAGCTTAGGTCGTTTTCAGCCCCAGCATTTT. This chain joins TRBV7-2 and TRBJ1-5; D not resolved. CDR1 and CDR2 (germline): SGHTA, FQGNSA. The CDR3 runs 13 residues. V was cut by 1 base and J by 6 bases, with 7 bases left in between.

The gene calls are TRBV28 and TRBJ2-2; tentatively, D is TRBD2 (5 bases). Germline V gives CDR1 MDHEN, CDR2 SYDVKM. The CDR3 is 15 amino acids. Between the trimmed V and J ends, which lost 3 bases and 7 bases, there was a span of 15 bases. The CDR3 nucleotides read TGTGCCAGCAGTTTCCAATCCCCAAGCGGCGGGGAGCTGTTTTTT. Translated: CASSFQSPSGGELFF.

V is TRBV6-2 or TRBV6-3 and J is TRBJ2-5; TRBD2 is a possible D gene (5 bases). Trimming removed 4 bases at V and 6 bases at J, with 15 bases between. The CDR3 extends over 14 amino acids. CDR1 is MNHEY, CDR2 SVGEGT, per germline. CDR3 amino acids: CASSSDWAMKTQYF. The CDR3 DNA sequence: TGTGCCAGCAGTTCGGACTGGGCAATGAAGACCCAGTACTTC.

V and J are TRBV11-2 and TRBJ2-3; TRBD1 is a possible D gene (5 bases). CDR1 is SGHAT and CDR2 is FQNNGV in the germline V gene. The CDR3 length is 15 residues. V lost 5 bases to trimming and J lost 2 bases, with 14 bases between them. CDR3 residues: CASSIGDGVTDTQYF. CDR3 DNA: TGTGCCAGCAGCATAGGGGATGGAGTCACAGATACGCAGTATTTT.

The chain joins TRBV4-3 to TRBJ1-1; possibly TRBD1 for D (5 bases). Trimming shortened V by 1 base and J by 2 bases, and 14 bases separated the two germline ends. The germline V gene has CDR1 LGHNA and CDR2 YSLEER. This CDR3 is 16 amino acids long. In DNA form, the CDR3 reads TGCGCCAGCAGCCAAGTCTGGGGGGGGTATAACACTGAAGCTTTCTTT. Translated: CASSQVWGGYNTEAFF.

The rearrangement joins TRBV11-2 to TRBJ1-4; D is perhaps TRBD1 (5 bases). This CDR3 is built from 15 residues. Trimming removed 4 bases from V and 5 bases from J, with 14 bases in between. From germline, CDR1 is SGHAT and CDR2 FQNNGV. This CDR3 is CASSSRTWGNEKLFF. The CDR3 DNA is TGTGCCAGCAGCTCTCGAACGTGGGGGAATGAAAAACTGTTTTTT.

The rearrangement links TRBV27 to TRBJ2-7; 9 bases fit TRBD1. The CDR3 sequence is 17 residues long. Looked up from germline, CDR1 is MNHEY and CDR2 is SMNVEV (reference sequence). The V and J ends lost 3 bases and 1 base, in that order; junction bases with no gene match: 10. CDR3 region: CASSLDTTGTGSYEQYF. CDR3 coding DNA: TGTGCCAGCAGTTTGGATACCACCGGGACAGGGTCCTACGAGCAGTACTTC.

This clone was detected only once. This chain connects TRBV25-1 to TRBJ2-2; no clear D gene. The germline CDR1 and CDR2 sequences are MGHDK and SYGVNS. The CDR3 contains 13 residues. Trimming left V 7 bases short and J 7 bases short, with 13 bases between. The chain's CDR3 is CASTRLGNGELFF. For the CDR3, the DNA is TGTGCCAGCACAAGATTAGGCAACGGGGAGCTGTTTTTT.

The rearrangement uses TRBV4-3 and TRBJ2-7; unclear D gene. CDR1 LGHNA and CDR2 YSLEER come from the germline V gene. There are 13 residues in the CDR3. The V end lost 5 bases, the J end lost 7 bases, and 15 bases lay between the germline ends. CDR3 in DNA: TGCGCCAGCAGCGCCCATCTATTGGCTGAGCAGTACTTC. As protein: CASSAHLLAEQYF.

The CDR3 sequence: CASSYSAPTINQPQHF. Written as DNA, the CDR3 is TGTGCCAGCAGTTACTCAGCTCCTACTATCAATCAGCCCCAGCATTTT. This chain links TRBV6-5 with TRBJ1-5; D remains unclear. The CDR3 is 16 residues long. Per germline, CDR1 MNHEY and CDR2 SVGAGI. Trimming removed 0 bases from V and 3 bases from J, with 12 bases in between.

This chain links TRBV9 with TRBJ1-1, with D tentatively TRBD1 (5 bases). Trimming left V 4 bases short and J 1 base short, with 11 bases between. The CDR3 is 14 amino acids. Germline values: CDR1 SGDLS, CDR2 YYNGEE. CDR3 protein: CASSMGRKNTEAFF. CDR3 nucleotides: TGTGCCAGCAGCATGGGACGGAAGAACACTGAAGCTTTCTTT.

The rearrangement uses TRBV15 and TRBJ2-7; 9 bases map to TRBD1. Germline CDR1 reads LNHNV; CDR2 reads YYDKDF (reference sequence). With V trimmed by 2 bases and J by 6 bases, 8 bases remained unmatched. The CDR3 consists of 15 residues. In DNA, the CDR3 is TGTGCCACCAGCAGACCTAAAACAGGGGGCGCCGAGCAGTACTTC. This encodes CATSRPKTGGAEQYF.

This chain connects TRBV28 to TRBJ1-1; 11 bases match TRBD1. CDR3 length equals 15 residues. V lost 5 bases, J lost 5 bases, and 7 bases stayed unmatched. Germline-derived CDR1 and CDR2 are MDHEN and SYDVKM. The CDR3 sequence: CASSRTGGQVTEAFF. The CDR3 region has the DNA TGTGCCAGCAGTAGGACAGGGGGCCAGGTAACTGAAGCTTTCTTT. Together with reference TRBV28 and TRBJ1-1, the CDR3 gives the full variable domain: DVKVTQSSRYLVKRTGEKVFLECVQDMDHENMFWYRQDPGLGLRLIYFSYDVKMKEKGDIPEGYSVSREKKERFSLILESASTNQTSMYLCASSRTGGQVTEAFFGQGTRLTVV.

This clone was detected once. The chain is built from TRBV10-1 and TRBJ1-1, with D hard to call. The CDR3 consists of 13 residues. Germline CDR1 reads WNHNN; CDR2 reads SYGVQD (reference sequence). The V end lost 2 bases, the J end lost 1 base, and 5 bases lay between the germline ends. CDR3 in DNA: TGCGCCAGCAGTGAGACCTGGAACACTGAAGCTTTCTTT. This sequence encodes CASSETWNTEAFF.

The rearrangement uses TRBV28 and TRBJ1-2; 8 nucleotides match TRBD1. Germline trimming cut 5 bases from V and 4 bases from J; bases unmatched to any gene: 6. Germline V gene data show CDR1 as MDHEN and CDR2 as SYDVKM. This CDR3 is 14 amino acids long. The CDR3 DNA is TGTGCCAGCAGTCCGTCGACAGGGGTCTATGGCTACACCTTC. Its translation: CASSPSTGVYGYTF.

CDR3 sequence reads: CASKTNGGASTDTQYF. CDR3 in DNA: TGCGCCAGCAAGACGAACGGGGGGGCGAGCACAGATACGCAGTATTTT. The V gene is TRBV4-1, the J gene TRBJ2-3; 8 bases map to TRBD2. CDR1 is MGHRA, CDR2 YSYEKL, per germline. The CDR3 has 16 amino acids. V lost 7 bases to trimming and J lost 0 bases; unmatched junction nucleotides: 9.

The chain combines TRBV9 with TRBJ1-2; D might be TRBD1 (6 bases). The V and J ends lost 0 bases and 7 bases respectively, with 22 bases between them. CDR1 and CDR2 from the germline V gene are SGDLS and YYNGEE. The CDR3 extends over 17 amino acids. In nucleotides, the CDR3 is TGTGCCAGCAGCGTAGACGTAGGTGGTACAGGGTTGGGTGGCTACACCTTC. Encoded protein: CASSVDVGGTGLGGYTF.

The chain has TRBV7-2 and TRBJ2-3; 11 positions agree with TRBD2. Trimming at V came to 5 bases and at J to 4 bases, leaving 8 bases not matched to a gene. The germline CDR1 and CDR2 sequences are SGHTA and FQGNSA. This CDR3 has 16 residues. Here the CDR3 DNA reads TGTGCCAGCAGCCCATCACTAGCGGGGGTGTCAGATACGCAGTATTTT. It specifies CASSPSLAGVSDTQYF.